The source of this TCR beta chain is a study of T cells in Graves' hyperthyroidism and ophthalmopathy. This clonotype has ten or more counts. Its antigen is undetermined. Amplification of TCR beta CDR3 regions used RNA as the template. The study used the HTBI primer set for a first-round RT-PCR of the TCR CDR3. TCRdb itself ran the multiplex PCR reads through MiXCR, one entry per CDR3 protein. The sample has around 190,000 distinct CDR3 sequences; about a sixth are singletons. Patients with uncontrolled infections, other autoimmune diseases, pregnancy or lactation were excluded. Thyroid ultrasound and orbital computed tomography, with clinical symptoms and serum thyroxine and TRAb, informed diagnoses. The authors obtained PBMCs from around 11 ml of fresh peripheral blood. V gave up 1 base and J gave up 8 bases, with 6 bases separating them. The CDR3 totals 12 residues. CDR1 is SGHTA, CDR2 FQGNSA, per germline.

General observations from the study: From stable hyperthyroidism, ophthalmopathy was separated by a 13 V-J model.

Sequenced: blood. The sequence was obtained from a woman in her fifties or sixties with Graves' hyperthyroidism. This sequence joins TRBV7-2 and TRBJ2-1; D unresolved. CDR3 amino acids: CASSLVSHEQFF. The CDR3 DNA reads TGTGCCAGCAGCTTAGTTTCCCATGAGCAGTTCTTC.